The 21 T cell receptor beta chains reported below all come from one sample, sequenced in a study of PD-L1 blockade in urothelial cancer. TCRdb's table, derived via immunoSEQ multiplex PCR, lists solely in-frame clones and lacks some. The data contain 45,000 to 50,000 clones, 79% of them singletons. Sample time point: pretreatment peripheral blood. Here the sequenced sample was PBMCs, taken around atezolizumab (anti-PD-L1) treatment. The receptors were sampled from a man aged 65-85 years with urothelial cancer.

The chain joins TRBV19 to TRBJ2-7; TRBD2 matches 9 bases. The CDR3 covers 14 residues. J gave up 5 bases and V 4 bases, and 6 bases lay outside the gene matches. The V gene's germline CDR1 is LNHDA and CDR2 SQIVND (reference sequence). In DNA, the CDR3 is TGTGCCAGTAGTAAGCGGGCGGGAGGGGACGAGCAGTACTTC. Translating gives CASSKRAGGDEQYF.

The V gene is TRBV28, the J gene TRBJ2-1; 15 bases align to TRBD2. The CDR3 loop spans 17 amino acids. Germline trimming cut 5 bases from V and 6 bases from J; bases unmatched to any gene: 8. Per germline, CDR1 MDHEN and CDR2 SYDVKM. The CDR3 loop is CASSVWTSGRALNEQFF. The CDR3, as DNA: TGTGCCAGCAGTGTCTGGACTAGCGGGAGGGCCCTCAATGAGCAGTTCTTC.

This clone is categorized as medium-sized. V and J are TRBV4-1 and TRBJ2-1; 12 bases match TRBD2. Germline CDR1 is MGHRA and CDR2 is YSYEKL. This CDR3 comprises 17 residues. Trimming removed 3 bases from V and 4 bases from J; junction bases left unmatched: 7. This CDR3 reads CASSHSLAGGPYNEQFF. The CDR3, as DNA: TGCGCCAGCAGCCACTCCCTAGCGGGAGGGCCGTACAATGAGCAGTTCTTC.

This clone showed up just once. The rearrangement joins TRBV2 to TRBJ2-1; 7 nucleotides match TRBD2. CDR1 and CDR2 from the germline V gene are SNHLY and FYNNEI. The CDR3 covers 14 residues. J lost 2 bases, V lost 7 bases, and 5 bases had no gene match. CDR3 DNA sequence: TGTGCCAGCACCCGGCTAGCGGCCTACAATGAGCAGTTCTTC. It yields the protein CASTRLAAYNEQFF.

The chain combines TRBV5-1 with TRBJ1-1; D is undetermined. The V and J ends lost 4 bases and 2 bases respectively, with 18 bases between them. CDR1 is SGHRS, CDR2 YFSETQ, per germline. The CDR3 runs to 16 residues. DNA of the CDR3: TGCGCCAGCAGCCTATCCCCCGGGTCTCAAAACACTGAAGCTTTCTTT. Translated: CASSLSPGSQNTEAFF.

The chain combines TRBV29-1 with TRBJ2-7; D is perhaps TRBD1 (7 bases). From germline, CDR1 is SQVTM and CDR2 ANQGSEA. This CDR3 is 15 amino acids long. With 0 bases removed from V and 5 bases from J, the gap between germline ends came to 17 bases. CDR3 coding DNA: TGCAGCGTTGAAGATCGGAACAGGGGAGGCGACGAGCAGTACTTC. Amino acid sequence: CSVEDRNRGGDEQYF.

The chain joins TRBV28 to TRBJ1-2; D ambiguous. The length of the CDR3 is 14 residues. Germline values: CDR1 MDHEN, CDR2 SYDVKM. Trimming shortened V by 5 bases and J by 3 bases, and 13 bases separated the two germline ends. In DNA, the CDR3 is TGTGCCAGCAGTCGTCTCTTAACTCACTATGGCTACACCTTC. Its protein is CASSRLLTHYGYTF.

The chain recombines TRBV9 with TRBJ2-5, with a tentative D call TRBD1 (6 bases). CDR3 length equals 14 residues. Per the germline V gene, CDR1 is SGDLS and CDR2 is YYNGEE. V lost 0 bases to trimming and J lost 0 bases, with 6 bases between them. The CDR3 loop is CASSVGDNQETQYF. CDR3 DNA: TGTGCCAGCAGCGTAGGGGACAACCAAGAGACCCAGTACTTC.

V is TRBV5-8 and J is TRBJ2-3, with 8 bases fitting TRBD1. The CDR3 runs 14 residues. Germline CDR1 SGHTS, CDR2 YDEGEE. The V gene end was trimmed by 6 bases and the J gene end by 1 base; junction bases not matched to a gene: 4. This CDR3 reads CASNPTGGTDTQYF. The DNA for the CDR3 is TGTGCCAGCAACCCGACAGGGGGCACAGATACGCAGTATTTT.

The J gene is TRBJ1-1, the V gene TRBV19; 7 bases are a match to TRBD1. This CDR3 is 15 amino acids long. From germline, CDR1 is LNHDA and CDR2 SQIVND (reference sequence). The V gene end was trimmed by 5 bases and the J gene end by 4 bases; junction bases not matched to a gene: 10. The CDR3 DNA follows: TGTGCCAGTAGTCCGCGACAGGGCTCCGGCACTGAAGCTTTCTTT. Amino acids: CASSPRQGSGTEAFF.

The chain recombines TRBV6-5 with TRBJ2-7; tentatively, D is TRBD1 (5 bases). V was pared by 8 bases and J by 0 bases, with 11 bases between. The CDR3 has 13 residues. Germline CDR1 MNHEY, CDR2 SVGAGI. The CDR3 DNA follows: TGTGCCAGCCACAGACAGAACTCCTACGAGCAGTACTTC. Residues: CASHRQNSYEQYF.

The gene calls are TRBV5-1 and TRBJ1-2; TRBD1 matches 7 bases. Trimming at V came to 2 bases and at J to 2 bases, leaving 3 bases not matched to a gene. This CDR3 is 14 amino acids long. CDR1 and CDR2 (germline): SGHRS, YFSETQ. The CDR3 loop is CASSFTQGNYGYTF. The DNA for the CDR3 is TGCGCCAGCAGCTTCACACAGGGGAACTATGGCTACACCTTC.

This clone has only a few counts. CDR3 amino acids: CASSQDPGIVNEQYF. In DNA form, the CDR3 reads TGTGCCAGCAGCCAAGATCCGGGAATCGTCAACGAGCAGTACTTC. V and J are TRBV14 and TRBJ2-7, with D possibly matching TRBD2 (5 bases). This CDR3 spans 15 amino acids. Germline CDR1 is SGHDN and CDR2 is FVKESK. Between the trimmed V and J ends, which lost 0 bases and 5 bases, there was a span of 14 bases.

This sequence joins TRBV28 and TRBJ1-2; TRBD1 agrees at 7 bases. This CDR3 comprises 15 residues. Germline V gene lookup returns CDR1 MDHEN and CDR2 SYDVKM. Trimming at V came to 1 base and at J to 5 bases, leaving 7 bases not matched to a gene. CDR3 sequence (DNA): TGTGCCAGCAGTTTATATGACAGGGATGTTTATGGCTACACCTTC. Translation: CASSLYDRDVYGYTF.

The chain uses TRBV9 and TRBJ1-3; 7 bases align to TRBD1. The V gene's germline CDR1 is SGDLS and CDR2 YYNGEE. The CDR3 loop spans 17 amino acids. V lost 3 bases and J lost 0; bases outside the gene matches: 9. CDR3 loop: CASSEGARVSSGNTIYF. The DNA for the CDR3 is TGTGCCAGCAGCGAGGGGGCCAGGGTGAGCTCTGGAAACACCATATATTTT. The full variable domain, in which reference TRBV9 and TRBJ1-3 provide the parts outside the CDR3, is DSGVTQTPKHLITATGQRVTLRCSPRSGDLSVYWYQQSLDQGLQFLIQYYNGEERAKGNILERFSAQQFPDLHSELNLSSLELGDSALYFCASSEGARVSSGNTIYFGEGSWLTVV.

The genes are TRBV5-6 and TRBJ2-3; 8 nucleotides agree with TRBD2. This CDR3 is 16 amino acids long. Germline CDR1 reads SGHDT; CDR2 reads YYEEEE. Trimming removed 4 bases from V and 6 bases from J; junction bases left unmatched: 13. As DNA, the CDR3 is TGTGCCAGCAGCCCCTTAGGTGCGGGAGGATTTGATACGCAGTATTTT. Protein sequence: CASSPLGAGGFDTQYF.

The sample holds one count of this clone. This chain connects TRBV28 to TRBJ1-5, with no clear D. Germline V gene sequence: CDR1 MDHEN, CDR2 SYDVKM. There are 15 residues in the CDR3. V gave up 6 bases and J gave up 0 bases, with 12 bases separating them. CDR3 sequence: CASSSGSFSNQPQHF. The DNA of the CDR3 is TGTGCCAGCAGCTCTGGCTCTTTTAGCAATCAGCCCCAGCATTTT.

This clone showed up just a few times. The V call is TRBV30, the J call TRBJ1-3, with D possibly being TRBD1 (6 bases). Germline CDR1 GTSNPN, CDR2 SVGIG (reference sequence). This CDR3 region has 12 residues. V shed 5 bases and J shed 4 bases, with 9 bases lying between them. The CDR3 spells CAWGGTGNTIYF. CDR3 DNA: TGTGCCTGGGGGGGCACCGGAAACACCATATATTTT.

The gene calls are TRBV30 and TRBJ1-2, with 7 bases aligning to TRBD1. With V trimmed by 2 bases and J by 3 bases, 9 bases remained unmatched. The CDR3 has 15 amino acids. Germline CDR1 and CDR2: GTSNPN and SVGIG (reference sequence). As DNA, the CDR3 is TGTGCCTGGAGTCCCCAAGGACAGGACCACTATGGCTACACCTTC. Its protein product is CAWSPQGQDHYGYTF.

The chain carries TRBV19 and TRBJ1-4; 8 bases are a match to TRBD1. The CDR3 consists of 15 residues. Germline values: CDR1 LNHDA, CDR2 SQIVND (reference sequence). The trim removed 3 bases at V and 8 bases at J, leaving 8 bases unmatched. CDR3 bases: TGTGCCAGTAGTATTCGGACAGGGCCGAACGAAAAACTGTTTTTT. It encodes CASSIRTGPNEKLFF.

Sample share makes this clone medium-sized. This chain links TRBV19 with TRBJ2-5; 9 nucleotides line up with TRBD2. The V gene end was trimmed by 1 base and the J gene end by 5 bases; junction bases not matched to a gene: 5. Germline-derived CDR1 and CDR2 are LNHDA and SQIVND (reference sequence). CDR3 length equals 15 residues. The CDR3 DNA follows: TGTGCCAGTAGTATAGCTGGGACTAGCTTGGAGACCCAGTACTTC. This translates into CASSIAGTSLETQYF.